These 2 T cell receptor beta chains came from one sample sequenced in a study of technical replicates of blood from a handful of donors. Method: immunoSEQ multiplex PCR; TCRdb's copy keeps in-frame clones and lacks some. The sample includes some 54,000 clones, just over 90% of them seen just once. Sequencing used PBMCs. The origin of the receptors is a human donor in good health. Some clones in this sample may be carry-over from other donors' samples.

This chain links TRBV15 with TRBJ2-1; TRBD2 agrees at 11 bases. Germline assignment: CDR1 LNHNV and CDR2 YYDKDF (reference sequence). J lost 7 bases, V lost 3 bases, and 5 bases had no gene match. This CDR3 contains 15 residues. CDR3 in DNA: TGTGCCACCAGCAGTAGCGGGAGGGCCTGGAATGAGCAGTTCTTC. Translation: CATSSSGRAWNEQFF.

V is TRBV7-8 and J is TRBJ2-1, with 11 bases matching TRBD2. V shed 5 bases, J shed 5 bases, and the junction held 5 bases outside the gene matches. The CDR3 covers 15 residues. CDR1 is SGHVS and CDR2 is FQNEAQ in the germline V gene. CDR3 bases: TGTGCCAGCAGCCGAACTAGCGGGAGTGACAATGAGCAGTTCTTC. Its protein is CASSRTSGSDNEQFF.